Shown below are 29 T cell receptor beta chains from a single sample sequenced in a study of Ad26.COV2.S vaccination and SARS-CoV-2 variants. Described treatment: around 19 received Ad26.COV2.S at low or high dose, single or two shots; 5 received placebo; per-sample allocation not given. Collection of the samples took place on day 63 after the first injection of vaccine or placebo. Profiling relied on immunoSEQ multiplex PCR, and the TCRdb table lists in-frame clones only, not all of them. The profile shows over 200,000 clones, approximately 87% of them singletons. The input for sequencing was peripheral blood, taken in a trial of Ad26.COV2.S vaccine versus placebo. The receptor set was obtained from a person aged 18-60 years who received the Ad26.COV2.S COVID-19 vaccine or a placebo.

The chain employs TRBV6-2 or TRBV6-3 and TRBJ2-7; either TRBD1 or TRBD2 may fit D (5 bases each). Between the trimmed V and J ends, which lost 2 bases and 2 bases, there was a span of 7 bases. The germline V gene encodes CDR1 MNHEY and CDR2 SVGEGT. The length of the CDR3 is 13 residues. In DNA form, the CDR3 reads TGTGCCAGCAGTTACGGGACCCCCTACGAGCAGTACTTC. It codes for CASSYGTPYEQYF.

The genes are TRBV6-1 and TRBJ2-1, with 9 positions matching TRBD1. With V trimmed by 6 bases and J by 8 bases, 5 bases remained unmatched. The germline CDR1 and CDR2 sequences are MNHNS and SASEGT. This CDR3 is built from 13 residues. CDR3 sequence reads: CASRQGAIDEQFF. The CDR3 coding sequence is TGTGCCAGCAGACAGGGGGCAATAGATGAGCAGTTCTTC.

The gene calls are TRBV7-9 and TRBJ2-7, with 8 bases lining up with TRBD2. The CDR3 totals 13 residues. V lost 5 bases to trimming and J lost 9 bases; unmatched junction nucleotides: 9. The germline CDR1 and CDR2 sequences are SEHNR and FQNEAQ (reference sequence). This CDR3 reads CASSHPPLAGQYF. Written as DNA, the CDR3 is TGTGCCAGCAGCCACCCGCCGCTAGCGGGGCAGTACTTC.

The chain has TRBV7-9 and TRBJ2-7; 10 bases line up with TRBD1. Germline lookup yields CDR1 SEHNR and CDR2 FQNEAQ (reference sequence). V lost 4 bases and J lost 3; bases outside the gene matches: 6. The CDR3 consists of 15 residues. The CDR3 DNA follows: TGTGCCAGCAGCTGGGGACAGGGGCCTAACTACGAGCAGTACTTC. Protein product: CASSWGQGPNYEQYF.

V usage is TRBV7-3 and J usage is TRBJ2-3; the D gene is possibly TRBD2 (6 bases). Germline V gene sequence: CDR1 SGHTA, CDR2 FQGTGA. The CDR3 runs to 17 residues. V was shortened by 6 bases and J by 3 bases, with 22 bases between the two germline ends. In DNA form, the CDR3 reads TGTGCCAGCAGTGCGGGGCAGAATCTTTTCGGTACAGATACGCAGTATTTT. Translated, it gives CASSAGQNLFGTDTQYF.

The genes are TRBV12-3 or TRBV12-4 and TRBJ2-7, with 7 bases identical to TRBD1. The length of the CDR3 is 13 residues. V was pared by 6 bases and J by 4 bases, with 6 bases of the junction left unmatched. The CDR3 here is CASSKGANYEQYF. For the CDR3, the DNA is TGTGCCAGCAGCAAGGGGGCAAATTACGAGCAGTACTTC.

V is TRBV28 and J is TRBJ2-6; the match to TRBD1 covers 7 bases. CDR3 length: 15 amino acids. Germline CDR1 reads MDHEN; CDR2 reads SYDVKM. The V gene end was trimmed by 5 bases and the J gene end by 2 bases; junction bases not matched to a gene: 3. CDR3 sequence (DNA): TGTGCCAGCAGTCTGAGGGGGCCTGGGGCCAACGTCCTGACTTTC. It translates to CASSLRGPGANVLTF.

The CDR3 reads CASSPYAGATSYEQYF. The CDR3 coding sequence is TGTGCCAGCTCACCCTACGCAGGGGCGACGTCCTACGAGCAGTACTTC. V and J are TRBV18 and TRBJ2-7; D possibly corresponds to TRBD1 (6 bases). The CDR3 has 16 residues. V was pared by 3 bases and J by 1 base, with 16 bases between. Germline V lookup: CDR1 KGHSH, CDR2 LQKENI.

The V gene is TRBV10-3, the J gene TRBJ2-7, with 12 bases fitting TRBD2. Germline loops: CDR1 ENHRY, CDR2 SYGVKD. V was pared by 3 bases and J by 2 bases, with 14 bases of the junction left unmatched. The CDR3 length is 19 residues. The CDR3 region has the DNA TGTGCCATCAGTGACCCTACGACTAGCGGGAGATTGGCCGCCTACGAGCAGTACTTC. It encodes CAISDPTTSGRLAAYEQYF.

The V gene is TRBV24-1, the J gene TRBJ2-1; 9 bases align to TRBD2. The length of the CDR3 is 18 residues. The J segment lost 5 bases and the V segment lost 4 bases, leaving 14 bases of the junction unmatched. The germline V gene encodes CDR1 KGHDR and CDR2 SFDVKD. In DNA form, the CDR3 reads TGTGCCACCAGTGACCATCCGGCCGGGACTAGCTCAAACAATGAGCAGTTCTTC. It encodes CATSDHPAGTSSNNEQFF.

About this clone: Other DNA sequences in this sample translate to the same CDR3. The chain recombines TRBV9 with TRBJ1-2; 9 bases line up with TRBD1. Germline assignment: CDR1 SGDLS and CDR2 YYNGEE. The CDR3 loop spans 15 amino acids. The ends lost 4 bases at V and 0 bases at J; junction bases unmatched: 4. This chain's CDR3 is CASSPRTGANYGYTF. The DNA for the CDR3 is TGTGCCAGCAGCCCCCGGACAGGGGCTAACTATGGCTACACCTTC.

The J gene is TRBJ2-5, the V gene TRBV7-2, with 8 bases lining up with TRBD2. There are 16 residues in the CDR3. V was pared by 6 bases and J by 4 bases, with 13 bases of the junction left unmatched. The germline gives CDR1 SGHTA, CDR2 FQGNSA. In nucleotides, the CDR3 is TGTGCCAGCAGTTCCTTACGGGAGGGTGCCCGAGAGACCCAGTACTTC. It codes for CASSSLREGARETQYF.

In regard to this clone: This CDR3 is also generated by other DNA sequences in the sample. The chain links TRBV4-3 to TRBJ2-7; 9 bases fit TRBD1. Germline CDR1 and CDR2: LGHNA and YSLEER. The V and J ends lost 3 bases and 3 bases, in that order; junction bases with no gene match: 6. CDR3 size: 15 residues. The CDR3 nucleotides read TGCGCCAGCAGCCAGGACAGGGGTGGGTTCTACGAGCAGTACTTC. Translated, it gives CASSQDRGGFYEQYF.

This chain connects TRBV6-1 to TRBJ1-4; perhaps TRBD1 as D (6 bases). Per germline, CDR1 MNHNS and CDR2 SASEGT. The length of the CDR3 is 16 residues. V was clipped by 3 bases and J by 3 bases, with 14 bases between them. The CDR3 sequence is CASSERRGAANEKLFF. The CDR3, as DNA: TGTGCCAGCAGTGAGAGGAGGGGGGCAGCTAATGAAAAACTGTTTTTT.

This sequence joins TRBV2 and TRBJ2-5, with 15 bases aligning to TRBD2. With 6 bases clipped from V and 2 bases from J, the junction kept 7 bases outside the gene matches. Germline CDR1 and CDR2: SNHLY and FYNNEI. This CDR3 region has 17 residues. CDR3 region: CASSVGLAGGEQETQYF. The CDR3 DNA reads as TGTGCCAGCAGCGTGGGACTAGCGGGGGGCGAACAAGAGACCCAGTACTTC.

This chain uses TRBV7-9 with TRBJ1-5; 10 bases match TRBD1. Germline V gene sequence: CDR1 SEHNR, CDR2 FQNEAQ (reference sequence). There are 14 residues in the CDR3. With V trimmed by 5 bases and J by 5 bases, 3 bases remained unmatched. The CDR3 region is CASSRDRGDQPQHF. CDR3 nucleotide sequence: TGTGCCAGCAGCCGGGACAGGGGTGATCAGCCCCAGCATTTT.

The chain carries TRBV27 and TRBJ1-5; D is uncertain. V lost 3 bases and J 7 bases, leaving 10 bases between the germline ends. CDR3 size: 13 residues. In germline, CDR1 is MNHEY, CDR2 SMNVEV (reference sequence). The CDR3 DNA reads TGTGCCAGCAGTTTGGGTATGGGCCAGCCCCAGCATTTT. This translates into CASSLGMGQPQHF.

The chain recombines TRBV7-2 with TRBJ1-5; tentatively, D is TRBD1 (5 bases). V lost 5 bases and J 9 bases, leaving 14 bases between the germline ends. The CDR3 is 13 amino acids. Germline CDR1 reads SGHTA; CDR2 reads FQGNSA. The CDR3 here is CASSLRDPGPQHF. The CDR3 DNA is TGTGCCAGCAGCCTCAGGGATCCGGGGCCCCAGCATTTT.

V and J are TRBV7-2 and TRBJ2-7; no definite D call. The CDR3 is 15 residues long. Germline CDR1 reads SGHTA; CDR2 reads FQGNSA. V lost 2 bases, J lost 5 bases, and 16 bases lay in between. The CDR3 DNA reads TGTGCCAGCAGCTTACTAGGACCCGCCACCCACGAGCAGTACTTC. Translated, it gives CASSLLGPATHEQYF.

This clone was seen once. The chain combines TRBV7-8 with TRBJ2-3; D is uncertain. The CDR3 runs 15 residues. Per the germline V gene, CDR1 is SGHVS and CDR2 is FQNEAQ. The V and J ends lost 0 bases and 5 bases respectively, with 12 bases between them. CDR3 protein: CASSLAWLRRDTQYF. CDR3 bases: TGTGCCAGCAGCTTAGCTTGGCTTAGGCGAGATACGCAGTATTTT.

Here the CDR3 reads CASNHTSGTSGLTTLAKNIQYF. CDR3 bases: TGTGCCAGCAATCACACCTCCGGGACTAGCGGGTTAACAACCTTAGCCAAAAACATTCAGTACTTC. The chain has TRBV27 and TRBJ2-4; TRBD2 agrees at 12 bases. With 7 bases clipped from V and 0 bases from J, the junction kept 22 bases outside the gene matches. The CDR3 has 22 amino acids. Germline V CDR1 and CDR2: MNHEY, SMNVEV (reference sequence).

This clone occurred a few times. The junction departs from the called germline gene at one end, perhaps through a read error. The CDR3 spells CASSLASTAYNEQFF. In DNA form, the CDR3 reads TGTGCTAGCAGCTTAGCCTCGACAGCCTACAATGAGCAGTTCTTC. The chain employs TRBV7-7 and TRBJ2-1, with a possible D match to TRBD1 (5 bases). In germline, CDR1 is SSHAT, CDR2 FNYEAQ (reference sequence). The length of the CDR3 is 15 residues.

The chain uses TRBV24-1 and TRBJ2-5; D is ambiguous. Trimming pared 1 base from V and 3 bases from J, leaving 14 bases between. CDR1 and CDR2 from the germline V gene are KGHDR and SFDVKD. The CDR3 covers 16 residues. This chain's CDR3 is CATSDLGPDDKETQYF. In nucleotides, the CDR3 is TGTGCCACCAGTGATTTAGGACCGGATGATAAAGAGACCCAGTACTTC.

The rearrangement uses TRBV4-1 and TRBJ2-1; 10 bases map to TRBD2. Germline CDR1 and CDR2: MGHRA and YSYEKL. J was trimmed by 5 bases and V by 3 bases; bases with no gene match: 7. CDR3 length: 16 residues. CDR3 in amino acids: CASSHPGLAANNEQFF. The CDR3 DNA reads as TGCGCCAGCAGCCATCCCGGACTAGCGGCAAACAATGAGCAGTTCTTC.

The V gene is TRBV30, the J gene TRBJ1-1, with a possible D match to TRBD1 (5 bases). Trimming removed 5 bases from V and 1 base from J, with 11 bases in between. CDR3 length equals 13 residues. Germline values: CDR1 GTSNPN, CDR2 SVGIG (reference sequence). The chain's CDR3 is CAWGAGWNTEAFF. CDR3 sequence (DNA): TGTGCCTGGGGGGCGGGGTGGAACACTGAAGCTTTCTTT.

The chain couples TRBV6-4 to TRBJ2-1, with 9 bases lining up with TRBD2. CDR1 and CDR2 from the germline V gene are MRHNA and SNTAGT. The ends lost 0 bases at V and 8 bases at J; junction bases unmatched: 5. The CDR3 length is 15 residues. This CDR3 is CASSDSGSGSDEQFF. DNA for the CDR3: TGTGCCAGCAGTGACTCAGGTAGCGGGAGCGATGAGCAGTTCTTC.

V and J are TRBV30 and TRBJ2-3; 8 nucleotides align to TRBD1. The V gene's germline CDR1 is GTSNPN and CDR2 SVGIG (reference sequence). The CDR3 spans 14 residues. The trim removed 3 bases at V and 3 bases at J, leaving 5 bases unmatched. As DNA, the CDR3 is TGTGCCTGGAGGCGGGACAGGTGGACAGATACGCAGTATTTT. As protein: CAWRRDRWTDTQYF.

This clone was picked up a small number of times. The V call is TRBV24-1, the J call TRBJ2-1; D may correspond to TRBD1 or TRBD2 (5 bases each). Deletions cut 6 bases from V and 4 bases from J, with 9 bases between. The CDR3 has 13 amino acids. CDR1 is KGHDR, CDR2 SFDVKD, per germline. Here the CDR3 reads CATSRGTYNEQFF. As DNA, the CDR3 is TGTGCCACCAGTCGGGGCACGTACAATGAGCAGTTCTTC.

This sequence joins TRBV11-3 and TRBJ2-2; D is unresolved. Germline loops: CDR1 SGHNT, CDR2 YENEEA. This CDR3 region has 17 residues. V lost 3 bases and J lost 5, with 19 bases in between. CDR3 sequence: CASSLSRGPLGTGELFF. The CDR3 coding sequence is TGTGCCAGCAGCTTGTCACGAGGACCCCTAGGGACCGGGGAGCTGTTTTTT.